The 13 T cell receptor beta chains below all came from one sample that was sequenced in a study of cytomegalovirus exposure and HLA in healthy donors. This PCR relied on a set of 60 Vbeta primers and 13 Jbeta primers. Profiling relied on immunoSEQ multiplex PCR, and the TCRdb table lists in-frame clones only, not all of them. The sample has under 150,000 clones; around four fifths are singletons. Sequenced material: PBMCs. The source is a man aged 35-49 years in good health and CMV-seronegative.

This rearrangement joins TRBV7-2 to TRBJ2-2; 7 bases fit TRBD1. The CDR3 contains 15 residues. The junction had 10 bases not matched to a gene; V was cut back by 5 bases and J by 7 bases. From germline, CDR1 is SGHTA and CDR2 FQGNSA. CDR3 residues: CASSPNEGAFGELFF. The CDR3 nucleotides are TGTGCCAGCAGCCCCAATGAGGGGGCATTCGGGGAGCTGTTTTTT.

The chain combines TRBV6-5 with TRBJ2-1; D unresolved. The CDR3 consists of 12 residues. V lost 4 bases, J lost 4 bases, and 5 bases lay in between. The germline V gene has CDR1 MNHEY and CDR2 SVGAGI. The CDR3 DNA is TGTGCCAGCAGTTCCCCATACAATGAGCAGTTCTTC. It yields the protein CASSSPYNEQFF.

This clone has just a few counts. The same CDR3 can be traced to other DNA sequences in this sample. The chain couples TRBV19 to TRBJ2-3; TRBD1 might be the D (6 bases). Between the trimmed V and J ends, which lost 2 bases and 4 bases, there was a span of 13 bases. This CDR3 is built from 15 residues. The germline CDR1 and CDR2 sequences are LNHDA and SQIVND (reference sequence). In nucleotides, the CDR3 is TGTGCCAGTAGTATAAGGGCCAGGGGAGCAGATACGCAGTATTTT. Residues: CASSIRARGADTQYF. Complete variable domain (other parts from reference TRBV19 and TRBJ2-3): DGGITQSPKYLFRKEGQNVTLSCEQNLNHDAMYWYRQDPGQGLRLIYYSQIVNDFQKGDIAEGYSVSREKKESFPLTVTSAQKNPTAFYLCASSIRARGADTQYFGPGTRLTVL.

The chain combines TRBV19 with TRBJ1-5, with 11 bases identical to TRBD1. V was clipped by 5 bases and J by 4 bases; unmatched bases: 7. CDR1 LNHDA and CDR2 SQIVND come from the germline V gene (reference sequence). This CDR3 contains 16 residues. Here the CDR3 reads CASSARGTGGNQPQHF. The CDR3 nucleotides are TGTGCCAGTAGTGCCCGCGGGACAGGGGGTAATCAGCCCCAGCATTTT.

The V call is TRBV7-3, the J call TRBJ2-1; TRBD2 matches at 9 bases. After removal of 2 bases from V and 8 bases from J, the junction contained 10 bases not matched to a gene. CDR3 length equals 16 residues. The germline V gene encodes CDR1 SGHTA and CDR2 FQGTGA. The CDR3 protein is CASSLYNAGGPYEQFF. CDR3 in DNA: TGTGCCAGCAGCTTATATAACGCGGGAGGGCCCTATGAGCAGTTCTTC.

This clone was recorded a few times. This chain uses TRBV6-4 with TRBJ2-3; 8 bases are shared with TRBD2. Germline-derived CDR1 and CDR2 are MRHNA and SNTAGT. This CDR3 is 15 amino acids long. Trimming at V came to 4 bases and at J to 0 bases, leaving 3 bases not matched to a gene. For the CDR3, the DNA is TGTGCCAGCAGTGCCTCTAGCGGGAGCACAGATACGCAGTATTTT. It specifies CASSASSGSTDTQYF.

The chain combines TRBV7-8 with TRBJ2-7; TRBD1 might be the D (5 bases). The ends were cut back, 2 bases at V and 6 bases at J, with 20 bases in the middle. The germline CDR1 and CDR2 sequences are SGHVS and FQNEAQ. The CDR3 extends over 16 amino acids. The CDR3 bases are TGTGCCAGCAGCTTAACGGGCCGCCATACCACAGGCGAGCAGTACTTC. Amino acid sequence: CASSLTGRHTTGEQYF.

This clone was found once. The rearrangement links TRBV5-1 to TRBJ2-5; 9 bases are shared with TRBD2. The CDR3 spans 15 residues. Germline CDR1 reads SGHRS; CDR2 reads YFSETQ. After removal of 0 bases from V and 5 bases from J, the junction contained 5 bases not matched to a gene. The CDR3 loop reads CASSLEAGGWETQYF. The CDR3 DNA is TGCGCCAGCAGCTTGGAAGCGGGAGGCTGGGAGACCCAGTACTTC.

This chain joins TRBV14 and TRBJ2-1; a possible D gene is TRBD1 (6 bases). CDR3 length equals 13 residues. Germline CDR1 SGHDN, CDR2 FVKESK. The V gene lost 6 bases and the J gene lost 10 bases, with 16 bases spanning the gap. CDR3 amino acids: CASSLNRDGEQFF. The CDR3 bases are TGTGCCAGCAGTCTAAACAGGGACGGGGAGCAGTTCTTC. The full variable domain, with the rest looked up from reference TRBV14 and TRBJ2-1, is EAGVTQFPSHSVIEKGQTVTLRCDPISGHDNLYWYRRVMGKEIKFLLHFVKESKQDESGMPNNRFLAERTGGTYSTLKVQPAELEDSGVYFCASSLNRDGEQFFGPGTRLTVL.

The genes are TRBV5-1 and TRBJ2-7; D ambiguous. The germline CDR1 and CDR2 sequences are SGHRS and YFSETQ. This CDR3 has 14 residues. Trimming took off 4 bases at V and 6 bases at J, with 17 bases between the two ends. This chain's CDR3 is CASSEFMPVGEQYF. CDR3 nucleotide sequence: TGCGCCAGCAGCGAGTTTATGCCCGTCGGCGAGCAGTACTTC.

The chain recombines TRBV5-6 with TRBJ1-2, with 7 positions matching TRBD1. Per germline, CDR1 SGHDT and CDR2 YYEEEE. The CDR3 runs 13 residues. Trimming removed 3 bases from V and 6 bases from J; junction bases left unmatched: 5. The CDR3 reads CASSWAGGDGYTF. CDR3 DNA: TGTGCCAGCAGCTGGGCAGGGGGTGATGGCTACACCTTC.

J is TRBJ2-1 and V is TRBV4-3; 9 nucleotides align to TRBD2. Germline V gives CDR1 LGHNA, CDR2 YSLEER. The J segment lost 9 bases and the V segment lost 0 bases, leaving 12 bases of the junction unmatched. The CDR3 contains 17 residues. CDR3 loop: CASSQDRASGVSREQFF. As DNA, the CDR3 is TGCGCCAGCAGCCAAGATCGGGCTAGCGGGGTATCACGTGAGCAGTTCTTC.

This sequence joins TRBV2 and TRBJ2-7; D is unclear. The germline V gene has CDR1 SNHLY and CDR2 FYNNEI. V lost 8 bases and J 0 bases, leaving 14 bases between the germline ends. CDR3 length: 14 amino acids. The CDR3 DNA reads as TGTGCCAGCCACGAGACGGAGTCCTCCTACGAGCAGTACTTC. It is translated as CASHETESSYEQYF.